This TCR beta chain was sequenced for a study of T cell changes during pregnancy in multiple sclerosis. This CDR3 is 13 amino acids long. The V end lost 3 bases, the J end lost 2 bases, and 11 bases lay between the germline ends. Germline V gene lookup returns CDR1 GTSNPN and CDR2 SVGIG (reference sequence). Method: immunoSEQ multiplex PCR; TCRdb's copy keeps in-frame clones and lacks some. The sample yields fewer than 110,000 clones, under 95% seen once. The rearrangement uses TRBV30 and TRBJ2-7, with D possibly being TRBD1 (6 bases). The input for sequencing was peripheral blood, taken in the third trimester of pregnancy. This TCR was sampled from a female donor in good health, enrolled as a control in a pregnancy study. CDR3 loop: CAWSPGVAYEQYF. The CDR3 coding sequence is TGTGCCTGGAGCCCAGGGGTAGCCTACGAGCAGTACTTC.